The next 20 T cell receptor beta chains were all read from a single sample in a study of vaccination and CD4 T cells after COVID-19. Scientists ran DNA taken from cultured CD4+ T cells through the Oncomine TCR Beta short-read assay for sequencing. TCRdb re-called the PCR reads with MiXCR, one entry per CDR3 protein. The table lists some 19,000 distinct CDR3 sequences, about two fifths of them singletons. Treatment indicated: roughly nine-day PBMC culture with coronavirus spike peptide pools or control peptides (ViraFEST assay). These receptors' antigens are unknown. The sample comprised cultured CD4+ T cells from blood. These TCRs come from a human donor with COVID-19.

This clonotype came up a few times. The chain joins TRBV10-3 to TRBJ1-2; possible D gene TRBD1, 5 bases. Looked up from germline, CDR1 is ENHRY and CDR2 is SYGVKD. This CDR3 spans 13 amino acids. The V end was cut by 3 bases, the J end by 8 bases, with 13 bases between. As DNA, the CDR3 is TGTGCCATCAGTGACGCAGGGACGGACGGCTACACCTTC. The encoded protein is CAISDAGTDGYTF.

This clonotype was recorded a few times. The rearrangement joins TRBV7-8 to TRBJ1-2; weak D call: TRBD1 (5 bases). The length of the CDR3 is 14 residues. V shed 2 bases and J shed 7 bases, with 14 bases lying between them. Germline CDR1 SGHVS, CDR2 FQNEAQ. In DNA, the CDR3 is TGTGCCAGCAGCTTAAGTCGGTCAGGGCTTGGCTACACCTTC. It encodes CASSLSRSGLGYTF. Supplemented by reference TRBV7-8 and TRBJ1-2, the full variable domain reads GAGVSQSPRYKVAKRGQDVALRCDPISGHVSLFWYQQALGQGPEFLTYFQNEAQLDKSGLPSDRFFAERPEGSVSTLKIQRTQQEDSAVYLCASSLSRSGLGYTFGSGTRLTVV.

The V gene is TRBV24-1, the J gene TRBJ1-1, with a possible D match to TRBD1 (5 bases). CDR1 and CDR2 (germline): KGHDR, SFDVKD. CDR3 size: 11 residues. V was clipped by 3 bases and J by 11 bases, with 9 bases between them. The CDR3 coding sequence is TGTGCCACCAGTGATGGGGCGGGTGCTTTCTTT. This sequence encodes CATSDGAGAFF.

The sample holds a few counts of this clonotype. This rearrangement joins TRBV6-5 to TRBJ1-1, with D unclear. Germline V gene data show CDR1 as MNHEY and CDR2 as SVGAGI. The CDR3 is made up of 14 amino acids. Trimming shortened V by 2 bases and J by 1 base, and 8 bases separated the two germline ends. The CDR3 DNA reads TGTGCCAGCAGTTACCCACGGGGGAACACTGAAGCTTTCTTT. Protein product: CASSYPRGNTEAFF.

This clonotype showed up just a few times. This chain connects TRBV5-4 to TRBJ1-1, with D tentatively TRBD1 (5 bases). Germline CDR1 is SGHNT and CDR2 is YYREEE (reference sequence). V was trimmed by 0 bases and J by 6 bases, leaving 15 bases between them. The CDR3 extends over 15 amino acids. As DNA, the CDR3 is TGTGCCAGCAGCTTGGTGAGCAGGGACGTTGCTGAAGCTTTCTTT. This gives the protein CASSLVSRDVAEAFF.

V gene TRBV12-3 or TRBV12-4 combines with J gene TRBJ2-4; maybe TRBD1 (5 bases). V was clipped by 3 bases and J by 3 bases, with 18 bases between them. The CDR3 consists of 17 residues. The CDR3 reads CASSFQWTRVGKNIQYF. CDR3 bases: TGTGCCAGCAGTTTTCAATGGACAAGGGTAGGCAAAAACATTCAGTACTTC.

Regarding this clonotype: Relative to the germline gene, one junction end is altered; a read error may explain this. DNA for the CDR3: TGTGCTAGCACCCGTTACAGGGGGTCCTACGAGCAGTACTTC. Translated: CASTRYRGSYEQYF. The chain employs TRBV7-7 and TRBJ2-7; TRBD1 matches at 8 bases. Germline lookup yields CDR1 SSHAT and CDR2 FNYEAQ (reference sequence). The CDR3 covers 14 residues.

The chain carries TRBV29-1 and TRBJ2-7; 7 bases map to TRBD2. Per germline, CDR1 SQVTM and CDR2 ANQGSEA. The J segment lost 3 bases and the V segment lost 7 bases, leaving 9 bases of the junction unmatched. CDR3 length: 13 amino acids. The CDR3 sequence: CSGGRGGGYEQYF. CDR3 sequence (DNA): TGCAGCGGGGGCCGTGGGGGGGGCTACGAGCAGTACTTC.

The genes are TRBV6-5 and TRBJ1-3; D is unresolved. Deletions cut 0 bases from V and 4 bases from J, with 10 bases between. The germline V gene has CDR1 MNHEY and CDR2 SVGAGI. The CDR3 is made up of 15 amino acids. The CDR3 protein is CASSYSRGYGNTIYF. The CDR3, as DNA: TGTGCCAGCAGTTACTCGCGGGGTTACGGAAACACCATATATTTT.

This clonotype was found a few times. This chain uses TRBV21-1 with TRBJ2-2; TRBD2, as called in the table, went unchecked against the DNA. TRBV21-1 constitutes a pseudogene. The CDR3 consists of 13 residues. The CDR3 here is CASSKLVIGELFF. The CDR3 DNA reads TGTGCCAGCAGCAAACTAGTAATCGGGGAGCTGTTTTTT.

The gene calls are TRBV24-1 and TRBJ2-3; D is possibly TRBD1 or TRBD2 (5 bases each). Germline V CDR1 and CDR2: KGHDR, SFDVKD. Between the trimmed V and J ends, which lost 3 bases and 1 base, there was a span of 13 bases. The CDR3 is 16 residues long. Here the CDR3 DNA reads TGTGCCACCAGTGATCCGGCTGGGGGTCGCACAGATACGCAGTATTTT. Its protein product is CATSDPAGGRTDTQYF.

The V gene is TRBV19, the J gene TRBJ2-3, with D maybe TRBD2 (6 bases). The germline CDR1 and CDR2 sequences are LNHDA and SQIVND (reference sequence). Between the trimmed V and J ends, which lost 5 bases and 3 bases, there was a span of 15 bases. The CDR3 is made up of 15 amino acids. The DNA for the CDR3 is TGTGCCAGTAGTGTGGACGGGACTTCGACAGATACGCAGTATTTT. Residues: CASSVDGTSTDTQYF.

The rearrangement joins TRBV28 to TRBJ2-7; 8 bases map to TRBD1. Germline V lookup: CDR1 MDHEN, CDR2 SYDVKM. The CDR3 extends over 14 amino acids. V shed 6 bases and J 0 bases; nucleotides not matched to a gene: 4. In DNA, the CDR3 is TGTGCCAGCAGGCGGACAGGGAACTCCTACGAGCAGTACTTC. This translates into CASRRTGNSYEQYF.

The chain uses TRBV3-1 and TRBJ1-1; 9 nucleotides align to TRBD1. The germline CDR1 and CDR2 sequences are LGHDT and YNNKEL (reference sequence). The CDR3 length is 15 residues. The ends lost 0 bases at V and 10 bases at J; junction bases unmatched: 9. DNA of the CDR3: TGTGCCAGCAGCCAAGAATCCCTCGGACAGGGGAGAGCTTTCTTT. Residues: CASSQESLGQGRAFF.

J is TRBJ2-7 and V is TRBV6-5, with 8 bases fitting TRBD1. Trimming cost V 0 bases and J 2 bases; bases outside gene matches: 3. The length of the CDR3 is 15 residues. Germline assignment: CDR1 MNHEY and CDR2 SVGAGI. The CDR3, as DNA: TGTGCCAGCAGTTACTCCGGGACAGGTACCTACGAGCAGTACTTC. This sequence encodes CASSYSGTGTYEQYF.

The chain's CDR3 is CASSSIYRDRVTASPLHF. The CDR3 region has the DNA TGTGCCAGCAGCTCGATCTACCGGGACAGGGTAACGGCCTCACCCCTCCACTTT. The V gene is TRBV5-5, the J gene TRBJ1-6; 9 bases fit TRBD1. The germline gives CDR1 SGHKS, CDR2 YYEKEE (reference sequence). V was clipped by 3 bases and J by 10 bases; unmatched bases: 17. This CDR3 comprises 18 residues. Supplemented by reference TRBV5-5 and TRBJ1-6, the full variable domain reads DAGVTQSPTHLIKTRGQQVTLRCSPISGHKSVSWYQQVLGQGPQFIFQYYEKEERGRGNFPDRFSARQFPNYSSELNVNALLLGDSALYLCASSSIYRDRVTASPLHFGNGTRLTVT.

This chain connects TRBV24-1 to TRBJ2-1; 8 positions agree with TRBD2. The CDR3 spans 15 residues. Looked up from germline, CDR1 is KGHDR and CDR2 is SFDVKD. V shed 3 bases and J 6 bases; nucleotides not matched to a gene: 6. CDR3: CATSDRTSRTNEQFF. The CDR3 DNA reads TGTGCCACCAGTGATAGGACTAGCAGAACCAATGAGCAGTTCTTC.

This clonotype was recorded a few times. J is TRBJ2-5 and V is TRBV11-3; 10 bases align to TRBD1. CDR3 length: 16 residues. V shed 1 base, J shed 2 bases, and the junction held 4 bases outside the gene matches. Germline V gene lookup returns CDR1 SGHNT and CDR2 YENEEA. CDR3: CASSLVRDRGQETQYF. In DNA form, the CDR3 reads TGTGCCAGCAGCTTAGTCCGGGACAGGGGACAAGAGACCCAGTACTTC.

The chain has TRBV6-2 or TRBV6-3 and TRBJ2-7, with TRBD1 identical over 7 bases. This CDR3 spans 14 amino acids. Trimming took 2 bases from V and 5 from J; bases not matched to a gene: 6. Germline CDR1 reads MNHEY; CDR2 reads SVGEGT. In DNA form, the CDR3 reads TGTGCCAGCAGTTACACCGACAGGGTAAACGAGCAGTACTTC. Protein sequence: CASSYTDRVNEQYF.

V usage is TRBV18 and J usage is TRBJ1-1, with D possibly matching TRBD1 (6 bases). Trimming took 2 bases from V and 6 from J, leaving 13 bases between them. The CDR3 contains 14 residues. Germline loops: CDR1 KGHSH, CDR2 LQKENI. The CDR3 bases are TGTGCCAGCTCACCAACAGGGTCCGGGGCTGAAGCTTTCTTT. This encodes CASSPTGSGAEAFF.